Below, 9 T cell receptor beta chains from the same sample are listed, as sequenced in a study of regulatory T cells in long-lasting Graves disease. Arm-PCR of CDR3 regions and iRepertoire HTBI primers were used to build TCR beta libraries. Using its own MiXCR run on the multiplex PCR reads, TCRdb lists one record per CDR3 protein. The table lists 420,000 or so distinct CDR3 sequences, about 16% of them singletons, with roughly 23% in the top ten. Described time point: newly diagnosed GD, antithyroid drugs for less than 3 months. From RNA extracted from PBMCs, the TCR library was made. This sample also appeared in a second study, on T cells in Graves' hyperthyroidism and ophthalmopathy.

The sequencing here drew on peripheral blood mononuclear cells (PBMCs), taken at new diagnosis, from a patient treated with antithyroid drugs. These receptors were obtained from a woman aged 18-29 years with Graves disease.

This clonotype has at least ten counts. The CDR3 nucleotides read TGTGCCAGCAGTTTGGTGGTTGCCTACGAGCAGTACTTC. Its protein is CASSLVVAYEQYF. The chain uses TRBV28 and TRBJ2-7; D not resolved. The CDR3 is 13 residues long. Per germline, CDR1 MDHEN and CDR2 SYDVKM. The ends were cut back, 3 bases at V and 2 bases at J, with 8 bases in the middle.

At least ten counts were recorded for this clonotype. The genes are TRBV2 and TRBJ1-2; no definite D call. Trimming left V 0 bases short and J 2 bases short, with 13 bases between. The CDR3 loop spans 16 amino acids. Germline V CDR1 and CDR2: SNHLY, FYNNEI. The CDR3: CASSEAYRGINYGYTF. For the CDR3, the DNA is TGTGCCAGCAGTGAAGCGTATCGGGGTATCAACTATGGCTACACCTTC.

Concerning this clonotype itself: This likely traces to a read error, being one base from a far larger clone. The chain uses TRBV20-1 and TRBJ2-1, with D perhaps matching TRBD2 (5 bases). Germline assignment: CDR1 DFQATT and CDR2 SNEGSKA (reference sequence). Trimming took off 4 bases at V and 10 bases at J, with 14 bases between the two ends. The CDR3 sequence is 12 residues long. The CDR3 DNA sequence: TGCAGTGCTAACGGGAAGATCTACGAGCAGTTCTTC. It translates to CSANGKIYEQFF.

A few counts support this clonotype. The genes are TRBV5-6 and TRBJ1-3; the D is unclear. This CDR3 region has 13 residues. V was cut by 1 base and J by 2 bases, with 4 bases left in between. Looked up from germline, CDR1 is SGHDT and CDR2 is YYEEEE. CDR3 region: CASSLPAGNTIYF. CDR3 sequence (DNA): TGTGCCAGCAGCTTGCCAGCTGGAAACACCATATATTTT.

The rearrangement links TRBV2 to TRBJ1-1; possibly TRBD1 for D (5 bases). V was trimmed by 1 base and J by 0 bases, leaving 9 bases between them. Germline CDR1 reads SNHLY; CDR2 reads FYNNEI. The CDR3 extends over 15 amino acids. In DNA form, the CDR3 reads TGTGCCAGCAGTGAAGACAGGAGGATGAACACTGAAGCTTTCTTT. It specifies CASSEDRRMNTEAFF.

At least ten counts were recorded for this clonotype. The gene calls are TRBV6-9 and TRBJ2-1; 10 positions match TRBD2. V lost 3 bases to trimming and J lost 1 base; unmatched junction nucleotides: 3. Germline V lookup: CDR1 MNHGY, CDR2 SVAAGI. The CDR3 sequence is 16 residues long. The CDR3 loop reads CASSYGTSVSYNEQFF. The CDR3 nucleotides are TGTGCCAGCAGTTACGGGACTAGCGTTTCCTACAATGAGCAGTTCTTC.

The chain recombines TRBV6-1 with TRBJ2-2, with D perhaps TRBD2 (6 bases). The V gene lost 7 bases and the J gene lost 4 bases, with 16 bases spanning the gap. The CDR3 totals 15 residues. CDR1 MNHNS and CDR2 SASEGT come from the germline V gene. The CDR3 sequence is CASIAGGLGTGELFF. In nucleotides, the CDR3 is TGTGCCAGCATCGCCGGGGGTCTGGGCACCGGGGAGCTGTTTTTT.

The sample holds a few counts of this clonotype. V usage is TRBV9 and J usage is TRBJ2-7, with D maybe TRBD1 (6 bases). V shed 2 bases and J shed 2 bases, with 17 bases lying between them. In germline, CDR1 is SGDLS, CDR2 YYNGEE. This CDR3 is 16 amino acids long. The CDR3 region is CASSVDTGSSAYEQYF. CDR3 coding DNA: TGTGCCAGCAGCGTGGACACAGGGTCGAGCGCCTACGAGCAGTACTTC.

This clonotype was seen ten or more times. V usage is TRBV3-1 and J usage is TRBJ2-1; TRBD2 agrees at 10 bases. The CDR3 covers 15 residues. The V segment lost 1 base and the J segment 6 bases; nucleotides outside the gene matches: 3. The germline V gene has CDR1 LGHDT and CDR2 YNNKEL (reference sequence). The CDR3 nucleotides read TGTGCCAGCAGCCAAGTAGCGGGAGGCGGCAATGAGCAGTTCTTC. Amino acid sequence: CASSQVAGGGNEQFF.